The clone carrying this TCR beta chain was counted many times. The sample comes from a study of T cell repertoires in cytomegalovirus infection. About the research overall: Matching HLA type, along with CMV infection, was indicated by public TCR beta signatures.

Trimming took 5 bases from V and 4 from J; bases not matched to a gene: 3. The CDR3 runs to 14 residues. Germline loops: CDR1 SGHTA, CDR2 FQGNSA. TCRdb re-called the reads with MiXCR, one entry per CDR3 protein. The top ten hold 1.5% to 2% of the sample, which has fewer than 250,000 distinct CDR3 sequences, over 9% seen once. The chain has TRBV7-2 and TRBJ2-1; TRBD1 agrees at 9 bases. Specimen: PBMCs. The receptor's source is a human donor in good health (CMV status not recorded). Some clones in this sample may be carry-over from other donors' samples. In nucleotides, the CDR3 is TGTGCCAGCAGCATGGGACAGGGATACAATGAGCAGTTCTTC. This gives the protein CASSMGQGYNEQFF.